The clone carrying this TCR beta chain was counted only a few times. The sample belongs to a study of T-cell reconstitution after alpha-beta-depleted transplantation in children. The CDR3 length is 13 residues. Per the germline V gene, CDR1 is SQVTM and CDR2 is ANQGSEA. Trimming took 4 bases from V and 2 from J; bases not matched to a gene: 2. During its preparation, the TCRbeta library received unique molecular identifiers. TCRdb re-derived calls from the PCR reads in MiXCR, one entry per CDR3 protein. Seen here are 400,000 to 500,000 distinct CDR3 sequences, approximately 11% observed once, and the top ten hold roughly 6%.

The origin of this receptor is a human donor who donated a stem cell graft to a child with acute myeloid leukemia. The chain uses TRBV29-1 and TRBJ2-3; 8 nucleotides match TRBD2. Material: PBMCs from the stem cell graft donor, obtained from the stem cell graft. This chain's CDR3 is CSVVSGNTDTQYF. As DNA, the CDR3 is TGCAGCGTTGTTAGCGGGAACACAGATACGCAGTATTTT.